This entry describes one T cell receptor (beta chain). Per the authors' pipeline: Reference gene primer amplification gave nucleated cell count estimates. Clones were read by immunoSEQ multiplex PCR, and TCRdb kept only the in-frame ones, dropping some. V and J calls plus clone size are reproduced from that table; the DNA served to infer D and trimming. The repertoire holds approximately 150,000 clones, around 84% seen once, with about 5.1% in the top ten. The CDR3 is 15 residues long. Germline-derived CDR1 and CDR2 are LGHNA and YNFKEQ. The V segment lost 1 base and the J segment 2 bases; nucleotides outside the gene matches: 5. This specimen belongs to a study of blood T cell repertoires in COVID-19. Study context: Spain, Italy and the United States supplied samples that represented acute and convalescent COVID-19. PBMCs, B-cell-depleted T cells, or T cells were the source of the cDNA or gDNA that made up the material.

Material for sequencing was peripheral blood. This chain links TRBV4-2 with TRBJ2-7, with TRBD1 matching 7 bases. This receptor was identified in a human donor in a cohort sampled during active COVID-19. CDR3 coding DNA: TGTGCCAGCAGCCAAGTACCGACAGGGACCTACGAGCAGTACTTC. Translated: CASSQVPTGTYEQYF.